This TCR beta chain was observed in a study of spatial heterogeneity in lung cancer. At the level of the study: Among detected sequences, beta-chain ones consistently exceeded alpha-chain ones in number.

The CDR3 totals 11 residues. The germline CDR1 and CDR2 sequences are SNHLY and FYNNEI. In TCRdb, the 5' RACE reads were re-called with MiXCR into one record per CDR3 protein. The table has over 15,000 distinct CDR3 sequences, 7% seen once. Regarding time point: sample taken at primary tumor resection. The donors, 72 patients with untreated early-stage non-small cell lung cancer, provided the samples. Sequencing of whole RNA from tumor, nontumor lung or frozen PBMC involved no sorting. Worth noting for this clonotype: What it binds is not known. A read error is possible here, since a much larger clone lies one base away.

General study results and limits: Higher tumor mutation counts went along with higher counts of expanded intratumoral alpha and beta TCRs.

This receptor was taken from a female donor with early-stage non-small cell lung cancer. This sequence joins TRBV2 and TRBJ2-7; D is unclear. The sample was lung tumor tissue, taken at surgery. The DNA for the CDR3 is TGTGCCAGCAGTGAAGAATACGAGGAGTACTTC. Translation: CASSEEYEEYF.